Listed below are T cell receptor beta chains from one sample, sequenced in a study of blood T cell repertoires in COVID-19. Assay: immunoSEQ multiplex PCR; the TCRdb copy retains only in-frame clones and omits some. This sample has roughly 190,000 clones, with about four fifths found just once. Sequencing used peripheral blood. These receptors were obtained from a middle-aged woman with acute or convalescent COVID-19. Both conserved end residues are part of each CDR3. D genes are given only for firm matches. Clone size is given for some rows only: seen once, a few or many times, or a class if the clone is expanded.

TRBJ1-2 | NA | TRBV13 | NA | CASSLWAVSNYGYTF | TGCGCCAGCAGCTTATGGGCAGTATCTAACTATGGCTACACCTTC
TRBJ2-7 | NA | TRBV2 | TRBD1 | CASEGDRGKEQYF | TGTGCCAGCGAGGGAGACAGGGGTAAGGAGCAGTACTTC
TRBJ1-2 | NA | TRBV9 | TRBD1 | CASSAGTATNLYGYTF | TGTGCCAGCAGCGCCGGGACAGCGACCAACCTCTATGGCTACACCTTC
TRBJ2-3 | NA | TRBV27 | NA | CASSPHSTDTQYF | TGTGCCAGCAGTCCCCATAGCACAGATACGCAGTATTTT
TRBJ2-2 | NA | TRBV18 | TRBD1 | CASSLGQGDTGELFF | TGTGCCAGCTCACTGGGACAGGGTGACACCGGGGAGCTGTTTTTT
TRBJ2-1 | NA | TRBV29-1 | TRBD2 | CSVEVLAGFGPLEQFF | TGCAGCGTTGAAGTCCTAGCGGGTTTCGGTCCTCTCGAGCAGTTCTTC
TRBJ1-6 | NA | TRBV19 | NA | CASSIVGGFNSPLHF | TGTGCCAGTAGTATAGTGGGGGGGTTTAATTCACCCCTCCACTTT
TRBJ1-2 | NA | TRBV6-5 | NA | CASSYQRMVTGYGYTF | TGTGCCAGCAGTTACCAACGGATGGTCACAGGCTATGGCTACACCTTC
TRBJ1-5 | few | TRBV6-4 | NA | CAIKQPQHF | TGTGCCATCAAACAGCCCCAGCATTTT
TRBJ1-2 | NA | TRBV5-1 | NA | CASSLVRGDYGYTF | TGCGCCAGCAGCTTAGTGCGGGGGGACTATGGCTACACCTTC
TRBJ2-7 | NA | TRBV20-1 | TRBD2 | CSASSLAGGSSYEQYF | TGCAGTGCTAGTAGCCTAGCGGGAGGGTCTTCCTACGAGCAGTACTTC
TRBJ2-1 | NA | TRBV6-5 | TRBD2 | CASSLGLADYNEQFF | TGTGCCAGCAGTCTCGGACTAGCGGACTACAATGAGCAGTTCTTC
TRBJ2-7 | NA | TRBV5-1 | NA | CASSLGGRGSYEQYF | TGCGCCAGCAGCTTGGGAGGGCGGGGCTCCTACGAGCAGTACTTC
TRBJ2-7 | once | TRBV5-4 | TRBD1 | CASSLGQGVSYEQYF | TGTGCCAGCAGCTTGGGACAGGGGGTCTCCTACGAGCAGTACTTC
TRBJ2-3 | few | TRBV14 | NA | CASSQKRWGTDTQYF | TGTGCCAGCAGCCAAAAGAGGTGGGGCACAGATACGCAGTATTTT
TRBJ2-3 | NA | TRBV7-2 | NA | CASSLGQNTDTQYF | TGTGCCAGCAGCTTAGGACAGAACACAGATACGCAGTATTTT
TRBJ1-4 | NA | TRBV18 | TRBD1 | CASSQTRQGQSEKLFF | TGTGCCAGCTCCCAAACACGACAGGGGCAATCGGAAAAACTGTTTTTT
TRBJ2-7 | once | TRBV29-1 | NA | CSVVGQYREQYF | TGCAGCGTTGTGGGACAATACCGCGAGCAGTACTTC
TRBJ2-5 | NA | TRBV9 | NA | CASSPTGYQETQYF | TGTGCCAGCAGCCCGACTGGATATCAAGAGACCCAGTACTTC
TRBJ2-2 | NA | TRBV4-1 | TRBD1 | CASSQAPGQGGTGELFF | TGCGCCAGCAGCCAGGCCCCGGGACAGGGGGGCACCGGGGAGCTGTTTTTT
TRBJ1-4 | NA | TRBV19 | NA | CASKYRQGEKLFF | TGTGCCAGTAAATACAGGCAAGGTGAAAAACTGTTTTTT
TRBJ1-5 | once | TRBV18 | NA | CASSQGGGNQPQHF | TGTGCCAGCTCACAGGGAGGCGGCAATCAGCCCCAGCATTTT
TRBJ1-2 | NA | TRBV27 | NA | CASRPRGPQGHGYTF | TGTGCCAGCAGGCCTAGGGGCCCTCAGGGGCATGGCTACACCTTC
TRBJ2-3 | NA | TRBV27 | TRBD2 | CASSLVAGSGGGRDTQYF | TGTGCCAGCAGTTTAGTCGCCGGTAGCGGGGGAGGCCGGGATACGCAGTATTTT
TRBJ2-7 | NA | TRBV5-6 | TRBD1 | CASSERQGSSYEQYF | TGTGCCAGCAGCGAGAGACAGGGGAGTAGCTACGAGCAGTACTTC
TRBJ2-7 | NA | TRBV19 | TRBD2 | CASSIAFRLGGYEQYF | TGTGCCAGTAGTATCGCTTTCCGACTGGGGGGGTATGAGCAGTACTTC
TRBJ2-1 | NA | TRBV4-2 | TRBD2 | CASSPAGGGNEQFF | TGTGCCAGCAGCCCAGCGGGGGGGGGCAATGAGCAGTTCTTC
TRBJ2-1 | NA | TRBV18 | TRBD2 | CASSPPLAGGFGDEQFF | TGTGCCAGCTCACCACCTCTAGCGGGAGGCTTTGGCGATGAGCAGTTCTTC
TRBJ1-2 | NA | TRBV19 | NA | CASSPFTRQSYGYTF | TGTGCCAGTAGTCCATTCACCCGCCAGTCCTATGGCTACACCTTC
TRBJ1-3 | few | TRBV28 | TRBD1 | CASSLYRMDRLGNTIYF | TGTGCCAGCAGTTTGTACAGAATGGACAGGTTGGGGAACACCATATATTTT
TRBJ1-6 | few | TRBV27 | NA | CASRREVDNSPLHF | TGTGCCAGTCGCAGGGAGGTCGATAATTCACCCCTCCACTTT
TRBJ1-1 | NA | TRBV2 | NA | CASSPLQTMNTEAFF | TGTGCCAGCAGCCCGCTACAGACGATGAACACTGAAGCTTTCTTT
TRBJ2-3 | NA | TRBV28 | TRBD1 | CASGPQGRTDTQYF | TGTGCCAGCGGCCCACAGGGGCGTACAGATACGCAGTATTTT
TRBJ2-1 | NA | TRBV5-8 | TRBD2 | CASSPWTSGSFEQFF | TGTGCCAGCAGCCCATGGACTAGCGGGAGTTTTGAGCAGTTCTTC
TRBJ2-1 | NA | TRBV2 | NA | CASSESLVYNEQFF | TGTGCCAGCAGTGAATCCCTAGTCTACAATGAGCAGTTCTTC
TRBJ2-2 | once | TRBV7-3 | TRBD2 | CASSAPGGGAGELFF | TGTGCCAGCAGCGCCCCGGGTGGGGGGGCCGGGGAGCTGTTTTTT
TRBJ1-2 | NA | TRBV5-6 | NA | CASSSFEFRDGYTF | TGTGCCAGCAGCTCCTTTGAGTTTCGTGATGGCTACACCTTC
TRBJ1-6 | NA | TRBV28 | NA | CASSMKGWNSPLHF | TGTGCCAGCAGTATGAAGGGGTGGAATTCACCCCTCCACTTT
TRBJ2-5 | NA | TRBV15 | TRBD2 | CATSRDQRTSKTQYF | TGTGCCACCAGCAGAGATCAGCGGACTAGCAAGACCCAGTACTTC
TRBJ2-2 | NA | TRBV10-2 | NA | CASSEETWSAGELFF | TGCGCCAGCAGTGAAGAGACATGGTCAGCCGGGGAGCTGTTTTTT
TRBJ1-6 | few | TRBV6-6 | NA | CASNPEQGNSPLHF | TGTGCCAGCAATCCGGAGCAGGGCAATTCACCCCTCCACTTT